These 3 T cell receptor beta chains were all obtained from the same sample, sequenced in a study of blood T cell repertoires in COVID-19. Produced via immunoSEQ multiplex PCR; TCRdb's table is partial and in-frame only. The table records some 50,000 clones, around 82% of them present only once. Material: peripheral blood. Receptors were obtained from a man aged 40-50 years with acute or convalescent COVID-19.

J is TRBJ1-1 and V is TRBV6-4; 9 nucleotides match TRBD1. The CDR3 runs 13 residues. V trimming: 6 bases; J trimming: 11 bases; junction bases outside the gene matches: 10. CDR1 MRHNA and CDR2 SNTAGT come from the germline V gene. CDR3 residues: CASSPDRGRSAFF. Written as DNA, the CDR3 is TGTGCCAGCAGCCCCGACAGGGGGAGGTCGGCTTTCTTT.

The chain combines TRBV10-2 with TRBJ2-7; D uncertain. Germline assignment: CDR1 WSHSY and CDR2 SAAADI. This CDR3 is 17 amino acids long. The germline V and J ends were trimmed by 0 bases and 4 bases, with 19 bases remaining between them. This CDR3 is CASSESYVTGVMYEQYF. The CDR3 DNA reads TGCGCCAGCAGTGAGTCGTACGTGACGGGTGTAATGTACGAGCAGTACTTC.

The J gene is TRBJ1-2, the V gene TRBV6-5; D ambiguous. Germline V gives CDR1 MNHEY, CDR2 SVGAGI. The V and J ends lost 0 bases and 5 bases respectively, with 7 bases between them. CDR3 length: 13 residues. CDR3 sequence reads: CASSYSNNYGYTF. The CDR3 coding sequence is TGTGCCAGCAGTTACTCGAACAATTATGGCTACACCTTC.